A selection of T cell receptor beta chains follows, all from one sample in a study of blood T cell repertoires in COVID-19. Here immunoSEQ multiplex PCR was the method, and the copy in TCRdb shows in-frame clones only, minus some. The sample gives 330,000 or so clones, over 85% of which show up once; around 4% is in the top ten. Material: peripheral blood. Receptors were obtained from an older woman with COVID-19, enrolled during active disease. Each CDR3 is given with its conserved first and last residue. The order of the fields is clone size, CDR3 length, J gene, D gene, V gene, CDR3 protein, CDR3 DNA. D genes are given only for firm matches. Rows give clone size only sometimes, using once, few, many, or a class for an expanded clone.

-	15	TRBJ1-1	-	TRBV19	CASSRAGSLNTEAFF	TGTGCCAGTAGTAGGGCAGGCAGCCTGAACACTGAAGCTTTCTTT
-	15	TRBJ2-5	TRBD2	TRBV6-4	CASSRLAGGQETQYF	TGTGCCAGCAGCCGACTAGCGGGGGGCCAAGAGACCCAGTACTTC
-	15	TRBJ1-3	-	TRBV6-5	CASSYSVTGGNTIYF	TGTGCCAGCAGTTACTCGGTGACAGGAGGAAACACCATATATTTT
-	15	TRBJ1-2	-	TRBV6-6	CASSYKEGGDYGYTF	TGTGCCAGCAGTTACAAGGAGGGGGGGGACTATGGCTACACCTTC
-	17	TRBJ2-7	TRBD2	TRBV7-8	CASSLAGLPGLSYEQYF	TGTGCCAGCAGCTTAGCCGGGCTACCGGGACTATCCTACGAGCAGTACTTC
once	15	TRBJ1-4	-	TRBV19	CASSIGEATNEKLFF	TGTGCCAGTAGTATAGGGGAGGCAACTAATGAAAAACTGTTTTTT
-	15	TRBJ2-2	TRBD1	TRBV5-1	CASNSRDRVSGELFF	TGCGCCAGCAACTCCCGGGACAGGGTCTCCGGGGAGCTGTTTTTT
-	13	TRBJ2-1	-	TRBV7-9	CASSLVGGHEQFF	TGTGCCAGCAGCTTAGTTGGAGGGCACGAGCAGTTCTTC
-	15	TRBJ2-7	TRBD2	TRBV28	CASSTVAGARYEQYF	TGTGCCAGCAGTACAGTAGCGGGGGCCCGCTACGAGCAGTACTTC
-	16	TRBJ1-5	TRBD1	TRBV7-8	CASSFHRDRGGQPQHF	TGTGCCAGCAGCTTTCATCGGGACAGGGGTGGCCAGCCCCAGCATTTT
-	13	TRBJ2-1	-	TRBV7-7	CASSLVRGKEQFF	TGTGCCAGCAGCTTAGTCCGGGGTAAGGAGCAGTTCTTC
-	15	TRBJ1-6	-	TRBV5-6	CASSLAGAQYSPLHF	TGTGCCAGCAGCTTGGCAGGGGCCCAATATTCACCCCTCCACTTT
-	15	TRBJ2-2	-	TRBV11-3	CASSPQQGNTGELFF	TGTGCCAGCAGCCCGCAACAGGGAAACACCGGGGAGCTGTTTTTT
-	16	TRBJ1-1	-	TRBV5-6	CASSLDFTGSLTEAFF	TGTGCCAGCAGCCTGGACTTCACCGGGAGCCTCACTGAAGCTTTCTTT
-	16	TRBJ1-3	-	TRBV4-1	CASSQDPGGGGNTIYF	TGCGCCAGCAGCCAAGATCCCGGGGGTGGTGGAAACACCATATATTTT
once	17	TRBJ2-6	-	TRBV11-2	CASSRTRHFSGANVLTF	TGTGCCAGCAGCCGAACGAGACATTTTTCTGGGGCCAACGTCCTGACTTTC
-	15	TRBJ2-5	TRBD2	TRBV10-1	CASSESGTNQETQYF	TGCGCCAGCAGTGAGTCGGGGACTAACCAAGAGACCCAGTACTTC
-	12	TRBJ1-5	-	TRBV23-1	CASSLSVQPQHF	TGCGCCAGCAGCCTCTCAGTACAGCCCCAGCATTTT
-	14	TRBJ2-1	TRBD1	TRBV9	CASSDRGAYNEQFF	TGTGCCAGCAGCGACAGGGGAGCTTACAATGAGCAGTTCTTC
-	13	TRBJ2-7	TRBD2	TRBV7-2	CASSSSSGEGQYF	TGTGCCAGCAGTTCCTCTAGCGGGGAAGGGCAGTACTTC
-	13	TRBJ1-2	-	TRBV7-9	CASSLVQGGGYTF	TGTGCCAGCAGCTTGGTCCAGGGAGGCGGCTACACCTTC
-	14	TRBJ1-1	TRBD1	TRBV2	CASRVNTGGTEAFF	TGTGCCAGCAGAGTAAACACAGGGGGCACTGAAGCTTTCTTT
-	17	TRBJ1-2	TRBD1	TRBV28	CASSLWLRQGVPYGYTF	TGTGCCAGCAGTTTATGGTTGCGGCAGGGGGTGCCCTATGGCTACACCTTC
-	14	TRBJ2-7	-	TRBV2	CASMFGQRSYEQYF	TGTGCCAGCATGTTTGGACAGCGCTCCTACGAGCAGTACTTC